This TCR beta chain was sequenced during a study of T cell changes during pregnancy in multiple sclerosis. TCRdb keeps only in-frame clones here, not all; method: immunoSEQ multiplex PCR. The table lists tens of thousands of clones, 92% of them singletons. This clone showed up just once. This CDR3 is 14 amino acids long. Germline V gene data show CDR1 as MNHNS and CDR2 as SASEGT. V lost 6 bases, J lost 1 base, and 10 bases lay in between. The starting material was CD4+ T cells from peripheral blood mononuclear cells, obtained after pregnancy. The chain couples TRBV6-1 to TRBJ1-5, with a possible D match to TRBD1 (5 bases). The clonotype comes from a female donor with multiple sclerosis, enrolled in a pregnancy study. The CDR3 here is CASRLTGSNQPQHF. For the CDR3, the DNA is TGTGCCAGCAGGCTAACAGGCAGCAATCAGCCCCAGCATTTT.